This T cell receptor (beta chain) was captured by sequencing in a study of CXCR3-negative and CXCR3-positive naive CD8 T cells (dated by TCRdb to about 2019). Concerning the study at large: In total, around 150 million TRB reads were obtained, or roughly 1.5 +/- 0.3 million reads per library. Data from ten to twelve donors, pooled across two independent experiments, went into the diversity and physicochemical repertoire analyses. For the TRBV-TRBJ cluster analysis, the naive subsets came from a handful of donors, while the memory cells came from 3 donors.

Including the terminal cysteine and phenylalanine, the CDR3 comprises 18 residues. DNA was not recorded. The germline V gene (reference sequence) sets CDR1 to MNHNY and CDR2 to SVGAGI. As concerns this clonotype: What antigen it recognizes has not been identified.

For every CD8+ T cell subset, 300,000 cells were flow-sorted straight into RLT lysis buffer, and each subset was sorted in triplicate. Naive CD8+ T cells were defined stringently as CD45RO-CCR7+CD27+CD95- to exclude memory contaminants. Peripheral blood mononuclear cells were isolated from buffy coats by standard density gradient centrifugation. A FACSAria III was used to flow-sort naive CD8+ T cells into CXCR3-negative and CXCR3-positive populations. An RNeasy Mini Kit was used to extract total RNA from the sorted cells. The sequencing machine was a NextSeq 550. The Human TCR Profiling Kit (MiLaboratory) was used to make UMI-labeled 5' RACE TRB cDNA libraries. cDNA synthesis used the entire amount of extracted RNA, and PCR amplification then used the entire amount of cDNA produced. The libraries were made side by side, with each library going through the same number of PCR cycles. The original methods were these. MIGEC and MiXCR extracted about 50,000 +/- 10,000 unique UMI-labeled TRB cDNA molecules per library, requiring at least two reads per UMI. An average of approximately 40,000 +/- 10,000 functional in-frame TRB CDR3 nucleotide clonotypes without stop codons was found per library. After downsampling to 5000 UMI-labeled TRB molecules per sample, diversity metrics, including normalized Shannon-Wiener and Chao1, were computed in VDJtools. VDJtools computed clonotype-size-weighted physicochemical properties of the central five CDR3 residues: interaction energy, strength, volume and Kidera factor 4. TCRdb reanalyzed the reads, keeping one entry per CDR3 protein sequence and omitting DNA. The authors' filters were not applied to this entry. The table kept for this sample lists under 110,000 distinct CDR3 sequences. The ten largest clones represent 0.35% to 0.4% of the sample.

Results and caveats for the whole study, not just this receptor: Compared with CXCR3-negative naive cells, CXCR3-positive naive cells had TRB CDR3s with higher hydrophobicity (lower Kidera factor 4), lower energy, and higher strength and volume indices. Because CXCR3 expression was partially decreased after cryopreservation, freshly isolated PBMCs were used for most assays. Similar TRBV-TRBJ usage was shown by naive CXCR3-negative and CXCR3-positive cells from the same donor, whereas distinct patterns were shown by memory cells. Because surface CD5, which has been linked to self-reactivity in mice, was comparable between naive subsets, TCR interaction strength was also inferred from TRB CDR3 physicochemical properties. Both naive subsets had comparably high repertoire diversity, while memory CD8+ T cells had much lower repertoire diversity.

The rearrangement joined TRBV6-6 to TRBJ2-1; TCRdb's D call, TRBD1, is unchecked because there is no DNA. Sequenced: naive CXCR3+ CD8+ T cells from blood. Sample cell subset or site, as interpreted from the label and publication: CD45RO-CCR7+CD27+CD95- naive CD8+ T cells expressing CXCR3 (TNR3+). The source is a human donor in good health. Some clones in this sample may be carry-over from other donors' samples. The CDR3 corresponds to CASSYSGGLLLSYNEQFF.